The rows below give T cell receptor beta chains drawn from one sample of a study of early T cells in non-severe SARS-CoV-2 infection. A single record per CDR3 protein comes from TCRdb applying MiXCR to the 5' RACE reads. The sample contains about 44,000 distinct CDR3 sequences, 23% of which appear only once. Sequenced material: whole blood, taken at baseline. These receptors were collected from an adult who was a healthcare worker with PCR-confirmed SARS-CoV-2 infection or an uninfected control (not recorded which). CDR3s include the opening cysteine and the closing phenylalanine or tryptophan. Each record gives: CDR3 protein, V gene.

CDR3: CASSHEAANYGYTF
V: TRBV11-2

CDR3: CASSPTGSETQYF
V: TRBV6-6

CDR3: CSVPLEESPASGNTIYF
V: TRBV29-1

CDR3: CASSPGGGNSYEQYF
V: TRBV18

CDR3: CASSGDRGSTEAFF
V: TRBV2

CDR3: CASSLWGEQYF
V: TRBV5-5

CDR3: CASSLGLSRSWNTGELFF
V: TRBV5-1

CDR3: CASSPILTGRETQYF
V: TRBV7-9

CDR3: CASSPRGYGYTF
V: TRBV6-5

CDR3: CASTFDDTQYF
V: TRBV12-3/TRBV12-4

CDR3: CASSQVLDLRRAYEQYF
V: TRBV4-1

CDR3: CASSSQGTPRYTF
V: TRBV5-6

CDR3: CASSSPLAGFQETQYF
V: TRBV11-2

CDR3: CANEGGEGTGELFF
V: TRBV6-1

CDR3: CASSLAGGPSTDTQYF
V: TRBV5-1

CDR3: CATSRGSRAQETQYF
V: TRBV15

CDR3: CAIAGGPSSDTQYF
V: TRBV19

CDR3: CASSLRDRGNTEAFF
V: TRBV7-6

CDR3: CSARPRDRPYEQYF
V: TRBV20-1

CDR3: CASNLRVGTTGNTIYF
V: TRBV6-6

CDR3: CASSLTTGWGEAFF
V: TRBV4-1

CDR3: CASSQAANYGYTF
V: TRBV3-1

CDR3: CASSPPVESGYTF
V: TRBV9

CDR3: CASSPIRGGPGNTIYF
V: TRBV18

CDR3: CASSHSRDTKETQYF
V: TRBV13

CDR3: CASSLWDTEETQYF
V: TRBV7-9

CDR3: CASLRLISGNTIYF
V: TRBV7-9

CDR3: CASGPNTGTDTQYF
V: TRBV12-5

CDR3: CASSPKGNQPQHF
V: TRBV18

CDR3: CASRTTVSGNTIYF
V: TRBV6-2/TRBV6-3

CDR3: CSARALLAGADHNEQFF
V: TRBV20-1

CDR3: CASSPRDRGYGEQFF
V: TRBV3-1

CDR3: CASSFGDRNTEAFF
V: TRBV27

CDR3: CASSYGGTSGNTIYF
V: TRBV6-6

CDR3: CASSPGMVENEQYF
V: TRBV11-2

CDR3: CASRAGSYTGELFF
V: TRBV4-3

CDR3: CASSPPDRASYNEQFF
V: TRBV5-1

CDR3: CASRLGEDTQYF
V: TRBV7-2

CDR3: CASSLAGGGQPQHF
V: TRBV28

CDR3: CASSYRTGAGANVLTF
V: TRBV6-5

CDR3: CASRLLRRDRAFTGELFF
V: TRBV7-9

CDR3: CSAAGTSGGPYEQYF
V: TRBV20-1

CDR3: CASSFYSGYSTDTQYF
V: TRBV7-6

CDR3: CASSVEGVSYEQYF
V: TRBV9

CDR3: CASSLLQTGLNTGELFF
V: TRBV7-8

CDR3: CASSTTGGLYEQYF
V: TRBV13

CDR3: CASRTRGSGANVLTF
V: TRBV6-5

CDR3: CAWRNQETQYF
V: TRBV30

CDR3: CASSLAGFHEQYF
V: TRBV5-1

CDR3: CASSWTGDTEAFF
V: TRBV6-6

CDR3: CASSKAQHQPQHF
V: TRBV7-9

CDR3: CASRADRVNNEQFF
V: TRBV7-8

CDR3: CASSTTEQYF
V: TRBV11-2

CDR3: CASSLALDRPWDTQYF
V: TRBV7-7

CDR3: CASSPPSGPETQYF
V: TRBV18

CDR3: CASSQSNYGYTF
V: TRBV12-3/TRBV12-4